Given below is one T cell receptor (beta chain) in context. Its antigen is unknown. The germline gene is not matched at one end of the junction; a read error may be the cause. In the germline V gene, CDR1 corresponds to LGHNA and CDR2 to YNFKEQ. The CDR3 sequence holds 16 residues, the cysteine and phenylalanine included. Left in the record is the CDR3 DNA by itself, 48 bases read in frame from the first base. Total RNA and DNA were co-extracted from around 20-30 mg of bulk tissue with the AllPrep DNA/RNA mini kit, without cell sorting. Between late 2015 and 2016, about 5 patients in China with histopathologically diagnosed primary liver carcinoma had surgical resection. At the time of sampling, the patients were treatment-naive and had chronic HBV infection. Each fresh piece of tumor and adjacent tissue was cut in two, with one half stored in RNAlater at -80 degrees C and the other half sent for histology.

TCRbeta-specific cDNA was reverse-transcribed from about 500 ng total RNA using a constant-region primer and ProtoScript II reverse transcriptase. The TCRbeta libraries were prepared through three rounds of nested multiplex PCR following a slightly modified ARM-PCR procedure. Each of the first two PCR rounds ran for nine to eleven cycles and used multiplex TRBV1-TRBV30 forward primers together with a Cbeta reverse primer. Sample barcodes and Illumina adapters were attached in a final 25-cycle PCR using Deep VentR polymerase. Before sequencing, amplicons between 200 and 500 bp were purified from gel using a QIAquick gel extraction kit. The TCRbeta amplicons were sequenced with 250-bp paired-end reads on an Illumina HiSeq 2500. As for the original processing: Reads were quality-trimmed with Trimmomatic v0.33, and paired reads were merged with FLASH v1.2.11 to recover full CDR3 sequences. V, D and J germline segments were assigned to the rearranged TCRbeta sequences using MiGEC v1.2.1b. Clonotype statistics and Shannon-Wiener diversity indices were computed with VDJtools v1.0.0. Except for diversity analysis, only the 250 most abundant clonotypes of each sample were used in subsequent analyses to reduce sampling bias. TCRdb reprocessing: public reads trimmed at Q25 with fastp, clones called with MiXCR, in-frame beta chains kept. Every distinct CDR3 protein forms one entry, paired with its most common genes and DNA. None of the V and J calls come from the authors' own analysis; TCRdb made them. A total of about 37,000 distinct CDR3 sequences appear in this sample, roughly 80% of them only once. The ten largest clones add up to approximately 35% of the sample.

These data belong to a study of tumor-infiltrating lymphocytes in primary liver carcinoma (TCRdb year 2017). At the level of the whole study: Of the five patients, three men and two women aged 30 to 69 years, four had hepatocellular carcinoma and one had combined HCC and intrahepatic cholangiocarcinoma. Tumors of the five patients were stage T1-T3 N0M0 with maximum diameters of roughly 4.2 to 11 cm. Across five regions of each liver tumor, along with adjacent normal tissue and blood, the study brought together TCRbeta repertoire sequencing, expression microarrays and whole-exome sequencing. Roughly 3.5 to 7.5 million productive TCRbeta reads were obtained per sample, and no significant difference in read depth was found between tissue types. A total of roughly 35 specimens from 5 patients went through TCRbeta repertoire sequencing, namely 25 tumor regions, 5 adjacent noncancerous liver tissues and 5 peripheral blood samples. Reproducibility between technical replicate repertoires was high, with correlation coefficients above 0.95 and mean shared-clone rates roughly 0.87.

Paper-wide results and their limitations: The study included only five patients, and the authors note findings should be validated in a larger study. Compared with blood, tumors had a significantly larger share of the repertoire taken up by the top 250 clones (p = 0.039). Consistent with antigen-driven expansion, pairs of tumor regions showed higher repertoire overlap (mean roughly 35%) than either tumor-adjacent pairs (approximately 17%) or tumor-blood pairs (roughly 15%). Because sequencing covered only the TCR beta chain and unpaired alpha chains were not captured, true repertoire diversity is likely underestimated. Comparison of CD4+ and CD8+ T cell repertoires was precluded by the use of bulk unsorted samples.

This chain is built from TRBV4-2 and TRBJ2-1; a stretch of 8 junction bases matches TRBD1. This TCR derives from a man aged 40-50 years with primary liver carcinoma and hepatitis B virus infection. The material sequenced was tumor-adjacent normal liver tissue. The sequence in DNA is TGCGCCAGCAGCCACGCCGTGGGACAGGTGAACAATGAGCAGTTCTTC. This translates into CASSHAVGQVNNEQFF.